This T cell receptor (beta chain) was sequenced during a study of blood T cell repertoires in COVID-19. Libraries were prepared by immunoSEQ multiplex PCR; TCRdb keeps only in-frame clonotypes and omits some of them. The profile shows more than 110,000 clones, about 86% of them singletons. V lost 5 bases and J 1 base, leaving 8 bases between the germline ends. Germline CDR1 LGHDT, CDR2 YNNKEL (reference sequence). The CDR3 length is 13 residues. The specimen was peripheral blood. The origin of this receptor is a woman aged 55-70 years with acute or convalescent COVID-19. The chain uses TRBV3-1 (or the pseudogene TRBV3-2) and TRBJ1-1; D is perhaps TRBD1 (6 bases). The CDR3 DNA follows: TGTGCCAGCAGCTTCAGGGGGAACACTGAAGCTTTCTTT. Translating gives CASSFRGNTEAFF.